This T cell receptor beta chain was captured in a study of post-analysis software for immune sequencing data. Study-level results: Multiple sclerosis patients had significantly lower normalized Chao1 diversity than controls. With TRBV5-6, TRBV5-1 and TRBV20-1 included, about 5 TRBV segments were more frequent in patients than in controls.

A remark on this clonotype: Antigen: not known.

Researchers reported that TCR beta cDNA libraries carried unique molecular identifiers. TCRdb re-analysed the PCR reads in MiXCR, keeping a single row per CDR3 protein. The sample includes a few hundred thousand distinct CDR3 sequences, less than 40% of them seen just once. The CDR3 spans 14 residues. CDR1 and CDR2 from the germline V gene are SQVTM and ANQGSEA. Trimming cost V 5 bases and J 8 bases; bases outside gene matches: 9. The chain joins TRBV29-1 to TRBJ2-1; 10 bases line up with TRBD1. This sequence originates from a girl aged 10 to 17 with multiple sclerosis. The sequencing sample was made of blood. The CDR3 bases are TGCAGCGTTCGAGGACAGGGGGTCAGAGATGAGCAGTTCTTC. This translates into CSVRGQGVRDEQFF.